This is a list of T cell receptor beta chains from one sample in a study of shared clonotypes between healthy human individuals. Method: immunoSEQ multiplex PCR; TCRdb's copy keeps in-frame clones and lacks some. The sample shows approximately 640,000 clones, about three quarters of them seen only once. Source material: memory CD4+ T cells sorted from blood. These receptors all come from a woman between 25 and 40 years old in good health. Both conserved end residues are part of each CDR3. The D gene is left open where the match is weak. Size is stated for part of the rows, as once, few or many counts, or as a class when the clone is expanded.

D gene: NA
V gene: TRBV27
clone size: NA
J gene: TRBJ1-1
CDR3 protein: CASSSRRYTEAFF
CDR3 DNA: TGTGCCAGCAGTTCGAGACGGTACACTGAAGCTTTCTTT

D gene: NA
V gene: TRBV11-2
clone size: NA
J gene: TRBJ2-1
CDR3 protein: CASSFSSVYNEQFF
CDR3 DNA: TGTGCCAGCAGCTTTTCCAGCGTTTACAATGAGCAGTTCTTC

D gene: NA
V gene: TRBV4-1
clone size: NA
J gene: TRBJ2-2
CDR3 protein: CASSQGVGTGELFF
CDR3 DNA: TGCGCCAGCAGCCAGGGGGTAGGCACCGGGGAGCTGTTTTTT

D gene: TRBD1
V gene: TRBV25-1
clone size: NA
J gene: TRBJ2-3
CDR3 protein: CASSEYEGRGSSTDTQYF
CDR3 DNA: TGTGCCAGCAGTGAATATGAAGGCAGGGGGTCTAGCACAGATACGCAGTATTTT

D gene: NA
V gene: TRBV20-1
clone size: many
J gene: TRBJ2-3
CDR3 protein: CSAREVNTQYF
CDR3 DNA: TGCAGTGCTAGAGAGGTCAATACGCAGTATTTT

D gene: NA
V gene: TRBV12-5
clone size: NA
J gene: TRBJ2-7
CDR3 protein: CASSGRERGEQYF
CDR3 DNA: TGTGCTAGTTCAGGGAGAGAGAGGGGCGAGCAGTACTTC

D gene: NA
V gene: TRBV6-5
clone size: NA
J gene: TRBJ1-5
CDR3 protein: CASSPGRNSNQPQHF
CDR3 DNA: TGTGCCAGCAGTCCCGGACGGAATAGCAATCAGCCCCAGCATTTT

D gene: TRBD1
V gene: TRBV4-1
clone size: few
J gene: TRBJ2-7
CDR3 protein: CASSPRQGTNEQYF
CDR3 DNA: TGCGCCAGCAGCCCTAGACAGGGGACCAACGAGCAGTACTTC

D gene: TRBD1
V gene: TRBV6-5
clone size: NA
J gene: TRBJ2-7
CDR3 protein: CASRRDRGFIEQYF
CDR3 DNA: TGTGCCAGCAGACGGGACAGGGGCTTTATTGAGCAGTACTTC

D gene: TRBD1
V gene: TRBV5-6
clone size: NA
J gene: TRBJ2-1
CDR3 protein: CASSLGSVGQGFHEQFF
CDR3 DNA: TGTGCCAGCAGCTTGGGTAGCGTGGGACAGGGGTTCCATGAGCAGTTCTTC

D gene: NA
V gene: TRBV7-9
clone size: NA
J gene: TRBJ2-1
CDR3 protein: CASSLTGRTNEQFF
CDR3 DNA: TGTGCCAGCAGCTTAACCGGACGGACAAATGAGCAGTTCTTC

D gene: NA
V gene: TRBV7-9
clone size: NA
J gene: TRBJ2-1
CDR3 protein: CASAGGHFSYNEQFF
CDR3 DNA: TGTGCCAGCGCGGGCGGACACTTCTCGTACAATGAGCAGTTCTTC

D gene: TRBD1
V gene: TRBV6-5
clone size: NA
J gene: TRBJ2-5
CDR3 protein: CASRPGQGETQYF
CDR3 DNA: TGTGCCAGCAGGCCTGGACAGGGGGAGACCCAGTACTTC

D gene: NA
V gene: TRBV30
clone size: NA
J gene: TRBJ2-3
CDR3 protein: CAWSVQESTDTQYF
CDR3 DNA: TGTGCCTGGAGTGTACAGGAGAGCACAGATACGCAGTATTTT

D gene: TRBD2
V gene: TRBV19
clone size: NA
J gene: TRBJ2-1
CDR3 protein: CASRTSGSGPYNEQFF
CDR3 DNA: TGTGCCAGTAGGACTAGCGGGAGTGGCCCCTACAATGAGCAGTTCTTC

D gene: NA
V gene: TRBV9
clone size: NA
J gene: TRBJ2-7
CDR3 protein: CASSQDSYEQYF
CDR3 DNA: TGTGCCAGCAGCCAAGATTCCTACGAGCAGTACTTC

D gene: NA
V gene: TRBV6-5
clone size: NA
J gene: TRBJ2-1
CDR3 protein: CASSQLGQPNNEQFF
CDR3 DNA: TGTGCCAGCAGTCAACTCGGGCAGCCTAACAATGAGCAGTTCTTC

D gene: TRBD1
V gene: TRBV28
clone size: NA
J gene: TRBJ2-7
CDR3 protein: CASSARTGRYF
CDR3 DNA: TGTGCCAGCAGTGCCCGGACAGGGAGATACTTC

D gene: NA
V gene: TRBV7-9
clone size: NA
J gene: TRBJ1-2
CDR3 protein: CASSPDRNYGYTF
CDR3 DNA: TGTGCCAGCAGTCCTGACAGAAACTATGGCTACACCTTC

D gene: NA
V gene: TRBV6-5
clone size: many
J gene: TRBJ2-7
CDR3 protein: CASSRDFSSYEQYF
CDR3 DNA: TGTGCCAGCAGCAGGGACTTTAGCTCCTACGAGCAGTACTTC

D gene: TRBD2
V gene: TRBV2
clone size: NA
J gene: TRBJ2-7
CDR3 protein: CASRSDGAGEQYF
CDR3 DNA: TGTGCCAGCAGGTCCGATGGAGCGGGGGAGCAGTACTTC

D gene: NA
V gene: TRBV6-5
clone size: NA
J gene: TRBJ1-1
CDR3 protein: CASSRQDVNTEAFF
CDR3 DNA: TGTGCCAGCAGTCGACAGGATGTGAACACTGAAGCTTTCTTT

D gene: TRBD2
V gene: TRBV27
clone size: NA
J gene: TRBJ2-7
CDR3 protein: CASSLHGTSSEQYF
CDR3 DNA: TGTGCCAGCAGTCTGCACGGGACTAGCTCCGAGCAGTACTTC

D gene: NA
V gene: TRBV5-1
clone size: NA
J gene: TRBJ1-2
CDR3 protein: CASSPLPLAGSYGYTF
CDR3 DNA: TGCGCCAGCAGCCCCCTTCCTCTCGCAGGGTCTTATGGCTACACCTTC

D gene: NA
V gene: TRBV6-5
clone size: NA
J gene: TRBJ2-2
CDR3 protein: CASNPRWQNNGELFF
CDR3 DNA: TGTGCCAGCAACCCCCGTTGGCAGAATAACGGGGAGCTGTTTTTT

D gene: TRBD1
V gene: TRBV2
clone size: NA
J gene: TRBJ2-2
CDR3 protein: CASTQGRTGELFF
CDR3 DNA: TGTGCCAGTACACAGGGGAGAACCGGGGAGCTGTTTTTT

D gene: NA
V gene: TRBV6-5
clone size: NA
J gene: TRBJ1-1
CDR3 protein: CASSSRGWEAFF
CDR3 DNA: TGTGCCAGCAGTTCCAGGGGTTGGGAAGCTTTCTTT

D gene: NA
V gene: TRBV28
clone size: NA
J gene: TRBJ1-5
CDR3 protein: CASSPTAPNQPQHF
CDR3 DNA: TGTGCCAGCAGCCCGACAGCCCCCAATCAGCCCCAGCATTTT

D gene: TRBD1
V gene: TRBV29-1
clone size: NA
J gene: TRBJ2-7
CDR3 protein: CSVVQGAQEQYF
CDR3 DNA: TGCAGCGTTGTGCAGGGGGCACAGGAGCAGTACTTC

D gene: NA
V gene: TRBV19
clone size: NA
J gene: TRBJ2-2
CDR3 protein: CASRVGRGQPGELFF
CDR3 DNA: TGTGCCAGTAGAGTGGGCAGGGGTCAGCCCGGGGAGCTGTTTTTT

D gene: TRBD2
V gene: TRBV28
clone size: NA
J gene: TRBJ2-3
CDR3 protein: CASIKTSGRRDTQYF
CDR3 DNA: TGTGCCAGCATAAAGACTAGCGGGAGAAGAGATACGCAGTATTTT

D gene: NA
V gene: TRBV30
clone size: NA
J gene: TRBJ2-2
CDR3 protein: CAWSVGLPTGELFF
CDR3 DNA: TGTGCCTGGAGTGTGGGACTCCCCACCGGGGAGCTGTTTTTT

D gene: NA
V gene: TRBV19
clone size: NA
J gene: TRBJ2-6
CDR3 protein: CASMAAGANVLTF
CDR3 DNA: TGTGCCAGTATGGCTGCTGGGGCCAACGTCCTGACTTTC

D gene: TRBD2
V gene: TRBV5-6
clone size: NA
J gene: TRBJ2-1
CDR3 protein: CASRRTSGHNEQFF
CDR3 DNA: TGTGCCAGCAGACGGACTAGCGGACACAATGAGCAGTTCTTC

D gene: TRBD1
V gene: TRBV5-6
clone size: NA
J gene: TRBJ2-7
CDR3 protein: CATATGGFYEQYF
CDR3 DNA: TGTGCCACCGCGACAGGGGGTTTCTACGAGCAGTACTTC

D gene: NA
V gene: TRBV28
clone size: few
J gene: TRBJ1-1
CDR3 protein: CASSLAQGEAFF
CDR3 DNA: TGTGCCAGCAGTTTAGCTCAGGGAGAAGCTTTCTTT

D gene: TRBD2
V gene: TRBV28
clone size: NA
J gene: TRBJ2-1
CDR3 protein: CASSLLSGTSEGEQFF
CDR3 DNA: TGTGCCAGCAGTTTACTTTCCGGGACTAGCGAAGGTGAGCAGTTCTTC

D gene: NA
V gene: TRBV7-8
clone size: NA
J gene: TRBJ1-1
CDR3 protein: CASSLYQRESTEAFF
CDR3 DNA: TGTGCCAGCAGCTTATATCAGAGGGAGAGCACTGAAGCTTTCTTT

D gene: NA
V gene: TRBV5-6
clone size: many
J gene: TRBJ1-5
CDR3 protein: CASSPGSNQPQHF
CDR3 DNA: TGTGCCAGCAGCCCGGGGAGCAATCAGCCCCAGCATTTT

D gene: NA
V gene: TRBV20-1
clone size: many
J gene: TRBJ2-7
CDR3 protein: CSARLREQYF
CDR3 DNA: TGCAGTGCTCGACTCCGCGAGCAGTACTTC

D gene: NA
V gene: TRBV7-6
clone size: NA
J gene: TRBJ2-2
CDR3 protein: CASSLSAAGTGELFF
CDR3 DNA: TGTGCCAGCAGCTTAAGTGCAGCAGGGACCGGGGAGCTGTTTTTT

D gene: NA
V gene: TRBV27
clone size: NA
J gene: TRBJ2-6
CDR3 protein: CASSPKPSGANVLTF
CDR3 DNA: TGTGCCAGCAGTCCTAAACCTTCTGGGGCCAACGTCCTGACTTTC

D gene: NA
V gene: TRBV21-1
clone size: NA
J gene: TRBJ2-3
CDR3 protein: CASSKWAVRSADTQYF
CDR3 DNA: TGTGCCAGCAGCAAATGGGCGGTAAGGAGTGCAGATACGCAGTATTTT

D gene: NA
V gene: TRBV4-1
clone size: NA
J gene: TRBJ2-5
CDR3 protein: CASSFGSRETQYF
CDR3 DNA: TGCGCCAGCAGCTTTGGGTCGCGAGAGACCCAGTACTTC

D gene: TRBD1
V gene: TRBV9
clone size: few
J gene: TRBJ2-1
CDR3 protein: CASSRSLGQGDNEQFF
CDR3 DNA: TGTGCCAGCAGTCGCTCTCTGGGACAGGGGGACAATGAGCAGTTCTTC

D gene: TRBD2
V gene: TRBV5-1
clone size: NA
J gene: TRBJ2-5
CDR3 protein: CASSLGLAGVGETQYF
CDR3 DNA: TGCGCCAGCAGCTTGGGACTAGCGGGAGTCGGGGAGACCCAGTACTTC

D gene: TRBD1
V gene: TRBV6-5
clone size: few
J gene: TRBJ2-6
CDR3 protein: CASRRKGAEANVLTF
CDR3 DNA: TGTGCCAGCAGAAGAAAGGGGGCAGAGGCCAACGTCCTGACTTTC

D gene: NA
V gene: TRBV6-1
clone size: NA
J gene: TRBJ1-1
CDR3 protein: CASSPQLGTEAFF
CDR3 DNA: TGTGCCAGCAGTCCTCAACTAGGTACTGAAGCTTTCTTT

D gene: NA
V gene: TRBV6-5
clone size: many
J gene: TRBJ2-3
CDR3 protein: CASSGQNTDTQYF
CDR3 DNA: TGTGCCAGCAGCGGACAGAACACAGATACGCAGTATTTT

D gene: NA
V gene: TRBV18
clone size: once
J gene: TRBJ1-2
CDR3 protein: CASSPGGGSVYGYTF
CDR3 DNA: TGTGCCAGCTCCCCGGGGGGCGGCTCCGTCTATGGCTACACCTTC

D gene: NA
V gene: TRBV27
clone size: few
J gene: TRBJ1-2
CDR3 protein: CASSLGAGGLGYGYTF
CDR3 DNA: TGTGCCAGCAGTTTAGGGGCCGGCGGCCTGGGGTATGGCTACACCTTC

D gene: NA
V gene: TRBV6-5
clone size: NA
J gene: TRBJ2-1
CDR3 protein: CASSYGPHPNYNEQFF
CDR3 DNA: TGTGCCAGCAGTTACGGTCCTCATCCCAACTACAATGAGCAGTTCTTC

D gene: NA
V gene: TRBV6-5
clone size: few
J gene: TRBJ1-1
CDR3 protein: CASSEREVTTEAFF
CDR3 DNA: TGTGCCAGCAGTGAAAGGGAGGTTACAACTGAAGCTTTCTTT

D gene: NA
V gene: TRBV7-9
clone size: NA
J gene: TRBJ2-1
CDR3 protein: CASRKLGNEQFF
CDR3 DNA: TGTGCCAGCAGGAAGTTGGGGAATGAGCAGTTCTTC

D gene: NA
V gene: TRBV30
clone size: medium-sized
J gene: TRBJ1-2
CDR3 protein: CAWTSAAQGYTF
CDR3 DNA: TGTGCCTGGACTTCCGCGGCGCAGGGCTACACCTTC

D gene: NA
V gene: TRBV11-2
clone size: NA
J gene: TRBJ1-1
CDR3 protein: CASSFTSNTEAFF
CDR3 DNA: TGTGCCAGCAGCTTTACGAGTAACACTGAAGCTTTCTTT

D gene: TRBD1
V gene: TRBV19
clone size: NA
J gene: TRBJ2-1
CDR3 protein: CASRAGGADNEQFF
CDR3 DNA: TGTGCCAGTAGGGCAGGGGGCGCAGATAATGAGCAGTTCTTC